This entry lists 14 T cell receptor beta chains sequenced from one sample in a study of beta chain features in type 1 diabetes (dated by TCRdb to 2016 to 2019). Their target antigens are unknown. The library was built by means of the immunoSEQ multiplex PCR assay. All of the isolated RNA was reverse transcribed with the High Capacity cDNA Reverse Transcription Kit, so expressed TCRB transcripts were sequenced. What TCRdb holds here is the immuneACCESS table cut down to in-frame rearrangements. Part of the clones is not present; checked against another copy, under half of the missing clones reflect an unresolved V gene, and the others are unexplained. Across this sample there are more than 250,000 clones, with around 20% seen only once. Of the sample, 0.028% is held by the ten largest clones. The investigation overall reported the following: In all four CD4+ subsets, TCRB CDR3 length was moderately but significantly shorter in type 1 diabetes patients.

The sample taken for sequencing was naive CD4+ T cells from blood. The cell subset or site label of this sample denotes: true naive CD4+ T cells. Source of these receptors: a woman aged 40 to 50 with type 1 diabetes.

This chain links TRBV7-9 with TRBJ2-3; D is possibly TRBD2 (5 bases). Germline values: CDR1 SEHNR, CDR2 FQNEAQ (reference sequence). The length of the CDR3 is 15 residues. Trimming cost V 2 bases and J 3 bases, with 12 bases left between them. The CDR3 reads CASSLKRAFTDTQYF. The CDR3 DNA reads TGTGCCAGCAGCTTAAAGAGGGCTTTTACAGATACGCAGTATTTT.

This rearrangement joins TRBV9 to TRBJ2-3; maybe TRBD2 (5 bases). This CDR3 is 14 amino acids long. Germline loops: CDR1 SGDLS, CDR2 YYNGEE. Trimming shortened V by 0 bases and J by 6 bases, and 11 bases separated the two germline ends. The CDR3 loop reads CASSVDGVGDTQYF. The DNA of the CDR3 is TGTGCCAGCAGCGTAGACGGGGTAGGGGATACGCAGTATTTT.

This clone was picked up a small number of times. This chain joins TRBV30 and TRBJ2-7; 9 bases are a match to TRBD2. The CDR3 runs to 16 residues. Germline trimming cut 4 bases from V and 0 bases from J; bases unmatched to any gene: 10. In germline, CDR1 is GTSNPN, CDR2 SVGIG (reference sequence). The CDR3: CAWTTGAGGFSYEQYF. The DNA of the CDR3 is TGTGCCTGGACCACAGGGGCGGGAGGGTTCTCCTACGAGCAGTACTTC.

The chain is built from TRBV27 and TRBJ1-2, with TRBD1 matching 8 bases. CDR3 length: 13 residues. V was clipped by 5 bases and J by 6 bases; unmatched bases: 5. Germline CDR1 reads MNHEY; CDR2 reads SMNVEV (reference sequence). The CDR3 loop is CASSPPDRDGYTF. The CDR3 DNA is TGTGCCAGCAGTCCACCGGACAGGGATGGCTACACCTTC.

V usage is TRBV4-3 and J usage is TRBJ1-2; D ambiguous. This CDR3 has 14 residues. V lost 0 bases, J lost 2 bases, and 7 bases lay in between. Per the germline V gene, CDR1 is LGHNA and CDR2 is YSLEER. CDR3 nucleotide sequence: TGCGCCAGCAGCCAAGAACCGGGGAACTATGGCTACACCTTC. Protein sequence: CASSQEPGNYGYTF.

The gene calls are TRBV6-5 and TRBJ2-4; 8 bases agree with TRBD1. Looked up from germline, CDR1 is MNHEY and CDR2 is SVGAGI. This CDR3 comprises 14 residues. The V segment lost 5 bases and the J segment 6 bases; nucleotides outside the gene matches: 6. CDR3 sequence: CASSILQGVNIQYF. CDR3 bases: TGTGCCAGCAGTATCCTACAGGGGGTAAACATTCAGTACTTC.

A few counts support this clone. The V gene is TRBV30, the J gene TRBJ2-1, with 10 bases fitting TRBD1. J lost 9 bases, V lost 5 bases, and 7 bases had no gene match. CDR3 length equals 13 residues. CDR1 and CDR2 from the germline V gene are GTSNPN and SVGIG (reference sequence). The DNA of the CDR3 is TGTGCCTGGGGGGGACAGGGGTTTAGTGAGCAGTTCTTC. Protein sequence: CAWGGQGFSEQFF.

This chain joins TRBV27 and TRBJ2-1, with TRBD2 matching 14 bases. Germline CDR1 reads MNHEY; CDR2 reads SMNVEV (reference sequence). The V gene end was trimmed by 5 bases and the J gene end by 6 bases; junction bases not matched to a gene: 3. This CDR3 comprises 15 residues. CDR3 coding DNA: TGTGCCAGCAGTCTCGGGACTAGCGGGAGCAATGAGCAGTTCTTC. This encodes CASSLGTSGSNEQFF.

This clone turned up a few times. The chain combines TRBV28 with TRBJ2-1, with D perhaps TRBD2 (6 bases). Trimming shortened V by 6 bases and J by 3 bases, and 21 bases separated the two germline ends. This CDR3 has 17 residues. Per germline, CDR1 MDHEN and CDR2 SYDVKM. This CDR3 reads CASRPMGGESSYNEQFF. In nucleotides, the CDR3 is TGTGCCAGCAGGCCAATGGGGGGAGAAAGTAGCTACAATGAGCAGTTCTTC.

The chain combines TRBV5-1 with TRBJ2-5; 7 bases map to TRBD1. Germline V gene data show CDR1 as SGHRS and CDR2 as YFSETQ. The CDR3 covers 13 residues. V lost 7 bases, J lost 5 bases, and 8 bases stayed unmatched. The CDR3 loop is CASQQGVEETQYF. CDR3 sequence (DNA): TGCGCCAGCCAGCAGGGGGTAGAGGAGACCCAGTACTTC.

This clone came up a few times. Different DNA sequences within this sample yield the same CDR3. V is TRBV7-9 and J is TRBJ2-7; 10 bases match TRBD2. This CDR3 comprises 14 residues. V was clipped by 3 bases and J by 6 bases; unmatched bases: 5. Germline values: CDR1 SEHNR, CDR2 FQNEAQ (reference sequence). The CDR3 coding sequence is TGTGCCAGCAGCTTCCTAGCGGGAGTTGGCGAGCAGTACTTC. It encodes CASSFLAGVGEQYF.

The table lists this clone with a few counts. The chain joins TRBV7-3 to TRBJ2-1; 12 bases are shared with TRBD2. The trim removed 4 bases at V and 7 bases at J, leaving 11 bases unmatched. This CDR3 is 17 amino acids long. Germline CDR1 and CDR2: SGHTA and FQGTGA. CDR3 bases: TGTGCCAGCAGCTCGCCCTCCGGGACTAGCGGGCAGAATGAGCAGTTCTTC. Its protein is CASSSPSGTSGQNEQFF.

The CDR3 DNA sequence: TGTGCCAGCAGCGTAGTTAGCGGGGACACCGGGGAGCTGTTTTTT. Protein: CASSVVSGDTGELFF. The V call is TRBV9, the J call TRBJ2-2; 8 bases match TRBD2. Trimming cost V 0 bases and J 3 bases; bases outside gene matches: 1. This CDR3 is built from 15 residues. CDR1 is SGDLS, CDR2 YYNGEE, per germline.

The V gene is TRBV20-1, the J gene TRBJ1-2; D is uncertain. Germline-derived CDR1 and CDR2 are DFQATT and SNEGSKA (reference sequence). V lost 0 bases and J lost 8, with 7 bases in between. This CDR3 comprises 11 residues. The CDR3 region is CSAREGKGYTF. CDR3 DNA sequence: TGCAGTGCTAGAGAGGGCAAAGGCTACACCTTC.